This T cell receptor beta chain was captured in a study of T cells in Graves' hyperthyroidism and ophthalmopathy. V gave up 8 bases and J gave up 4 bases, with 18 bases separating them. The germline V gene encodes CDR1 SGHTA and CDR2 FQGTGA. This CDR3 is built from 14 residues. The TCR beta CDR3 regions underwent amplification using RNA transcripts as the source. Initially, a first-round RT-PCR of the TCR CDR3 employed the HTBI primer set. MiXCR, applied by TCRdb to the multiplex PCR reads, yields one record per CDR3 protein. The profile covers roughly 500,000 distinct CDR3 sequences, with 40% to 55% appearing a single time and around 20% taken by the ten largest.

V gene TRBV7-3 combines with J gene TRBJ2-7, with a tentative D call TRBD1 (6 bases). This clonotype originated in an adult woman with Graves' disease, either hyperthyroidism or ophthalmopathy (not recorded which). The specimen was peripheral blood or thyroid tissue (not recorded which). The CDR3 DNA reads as TGTGCCAGCGGCATAGCTACAGGGCAGTACGAGCAGTACTTC. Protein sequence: CASGIATGQYEQYF.